This record covers a single T cell receptor (beta chain). What it binds is not known. Profiled with immunoSEQ multiplex PCR; TCRdb holds only in-frame clones, not every one. Here the sample spans about 10,000 clones, about 80% being singletons. The data were obtained in a study of immune evolution from preneoplasia to lung adenocarcinoma. Broader study findings: Normal lung had the highest top T cell clone frequencies.

The CDR3 length is 17 residues. The germline gives CDR1 WSHSY, CDR2 SAAADI. The V and J ends lost 3 bases and 0 bases respectively, with 15 bases between them. Each case's diagnosis was confirmed by two pathologists on H&E. The chain employs TRBV10-2 and TRBJ1-5; D not resolved. The sequence was collected from a person in their 70s with lung adenocarcinoma. The sample taken for sequencing was FFPE minimally invasive lung adenocarcinoma tissue. CDR3 residues: CASSEQRDPFSNQPQHF. The CDR3 DNA reads as TGCGCCAGCAGTGAACAGCGTGATCCTTTTAGCAATCAGCCCCAGCATTTT.